The 26 T cell receptor beta chains below were found in one sample sequenced in a study of blood T cell repertoires in COVID-19. The data were produced by immunoSEQ multiplex PCR, yet TCRdb's version contains in-frame clones alone and is incomplete. In the table there are around 57,000 clones, roughly 80% of which are singletons. Sequencing was performed on peripheral blood. The receptors derive from a woman aged 55-69 years with acute or convalescent COVID-19.

The count of this clone is one. V usage is TRBV11-1 and J usage is TRBJ2-1; the match to TRBD1 covers 7 bases. The V gene's germline CDR1 is SGHAT and CDR2 FQDESV (reference sequence). The CDR3 totals 16 residues. The V and J ends lost 5 bases and 0 bases, in that order; junction bases with no gene match: 7. The CDR3 protein is CASSINRGFSYNEQFF. CDR3 sequence (DNA): TGTGCCAGCAGCATAAACAGGGGTTTCTCCTACAATGAGCAGTTCTTC.

V gene TRBV7-2 combines with J gene TRBJ1-1; tentatively, D is TRBD1 (5 bases). Trimming stripped 3 bases from V and 4 bases from J, with 12 bases between. Germline loops: CDR1 SGHTA, CDR2 FQGNSA. The CDR3 consists of 14 residues. The CDR3 here is CASSLGGGPTEAFF. The CDR3 nucleotides are TGTGCCAGCAGCTTGGGGGGAGGACCCACTGAAGCTTTCTTT.

The chain combines TRBV11-2 with TRBJ2-3; D is undetermined. The CDR3 is 11 residues long. V was shortened by 5 bases and J by 2 bases, with 2 bases between the two germline ends. The germline gives CDR1 SGHAT, CDR2 FQNNGV. The CDR3 DNA reads as TGTGCCAGCAGCCACACAGATACGCAGTATTTT. It is translated as CASSHTDTQYF.

J is TRBJ2-3 and V is TRBV10-3, with D tentatively TRBD1 (5 bases). The length of the CDR3 is 15 residues. Trimming took 3 bases from V and 2 from J, leaving 12 bases between them. Germline V CDR1 and CDR2: ENHRY, SYGVKD. The CDR3 coding sequence is TGTGCCATCAGTGATCGCACAGGAACCACAGATACGCAGTATTTT. Its translation is CAISDRTGTTDTQYF.

The chain links TRBV30 to TRBJ2-4; a possible D gene is TRBD1 (6 bases). Germline assignment: CDR1 GTSNPN and CDR2 SVGIG (reference sequence). Trimming removed 2 bases at V and 2 bases at J, with 13 bases between. CDR3 length equals 15 residues. CDR3 nucleotide sequence: TGTGCCTGGAGTAACCGCAGGGGTACCAAAAACATTCAGTACTTC. It is translated as CAWSNRRGTKNIQYF.

Only one count was recorded for this clone. The V call is TRBV6-2 or TRBV6-3, the J call TRBJ2-7; D might be TRBD1 (6 bases). Looked up from germline, CDR1 is MNHEY and CDR2 is SVGEGT. This CDR3 region has 15 residues. Deletions cut 6 bases from V and 2 bases from J, with 17 bases between. The chain's CDR3 is CASSFLNRDPYEQYF. The CDR3 DNA reads as TGTGCCAGCAGCTTTTTAAACAGGGACCCCTACGAGCAGTACTTC.

This clone appeared a few times. The chain employs TRBV9 and TRBJ2-3; TRBD2 agrees at 7 bases. Germline CDR1 SGDLS, CDR2 YYNGEE. This CDR3 comprises 15 residues. After removal of 3 bases from V and 0 bases from J, the junction contained 4 bases not matched to a gene. The CDR3 sequence: CASSATRGSTDTQYF. DNA of the CDR3: TGTGCCAGCAGCGCAACGCGGGGGAGCACAGATACGCAGTATTTT.

J is TRBJ1-1 and V is TRBV30; the match to TRBD1 covers 10 bases. Germline V gene data show CDR1 as GTSNPN and CDR2 as SVGIG (reference sequence). The CDR3 runs 13 residues. V gave up 3 bases and J gave up 11 bases; unmatched junction bases: 9. CDR3 in amino acids: CAWSPGTGVNAFF. CDR3 bases: TGTGCCTGGAGCCCCGGGACAGGGGTGAATGCTTTCTTT.

The J gene is TRBJ1-3, the V gene TRBV27, with 8 positions matching TRBD1. The V and J ends lost 10 bases and 4 bases, in that order; junction bases with no gene match: 6. CDR1 is MNHEY, CDR2 SMNVEV, per germline (reference sequence). The CDR3 runs 13 residues. The CDR3 bases are TGTGCCACGTGGACAGGGTACGGAAACACCATATATTTT. This codes for CATWTGYGNTIYF.

The J gene is TRBJ2-3, the V gene TRBV6-1; D might be TRBD1 (6 bases). The V and J ends lost 2 bases and 10 bases respectively, with 10 bases between them. Germline values: CDR1 MNHNS, CDR2 SASEGT. CDR3 length: 12 residues. This CDR3 reads CASSERDTPQYF. For the CDR3, the DNA is TGTGCCAGCAGTGAAAGGGACACTCCGCAGTATTTT.

There are a few counts of this clone. J is TRBJ1-6 and V is TRBV30; D uncertain. The V gene's germline CDR1 is GTSNPN and CDR2 SVGIG (reference sequence). The CDR3 covers 15 residues. The V and J ends lost 0 bases and 10 bases respectively, with 16 bases between them. CDR3 sequence: CAWSVPRHFRSPLHF. CDR3 nucleotide sequence: TGTGCCTGGAGTGTTCCCAGACACTTCAGATCACCCCTCCACTTT.

The rearrangement links TRBV7-9 to TRBJ2-7; tentatively, D is TRBD2 (5 bases). The CDR3 extends over 15 amino acids. Germline lookup yields CDR1 SEHNR and CDR2 FQNEAQ (reference sequence). The V end lost 10 bases, the J end lost 2 bases, and 21 bases lay between the germline ends. The CDR3 is CATAPSLTAAYEQYF. The DNA for the CDR3 is TGTGCCACCGCCCCTAGCCTGACGGCCGCCTACGAGCAGTACTTC.

The gene calls are TRBV6-4 and TRBJ1-6, with D perhaps matching TRBD1 (5 bases). Germline V lookup: CDR1 MRHNA, CDR2 SNTAGT. The V and J ends lost 0 bases and 10 bases respectively, with 10 bases between them. The CDR3 consists of 14 residues. CDR3 DNA sequence: TGTGCCAGCAGTGACTCAAGGGGCGAATCACCCCTCCACTTT. Translation gives CASSDSRGESPLHF.

This rearrangement joins TRBV18 to TRBJ2-7; TRBD2 matches at 11 bases. Unmatched junction bases numbered 4, after V lost 2 bases and J lost 4 bases. Germline assignment: CDR1 KGHSH and CDR2 LQKENI. The CDR3 covers 15 residues. The CDR3, as DNA: TGTGCCAGCTCACCATCGACTAGCGGGGATTACGAGCAGTACTTC. This sequence encodes CASSPSTSGDYEQYF.

This clone was recorded a few times. This sequence joins TRBV7-9 and TRBJ2-7, with TRBD2 identical over 10 bases. The CDR3 contains 17 residues. J was trimmed by 0 bases and V by 5 bases; bases with no gene match: 10. Germline lookup yields CDR1 SEHNR and CDR2 FQNEAQ (reference sequence). The CDR3 coding sequence is TGTGCCAGCAGCCCCCGGGTAGCGGGGGGCCTCTCCTACGAGCAGTACTTC. Its translation is CASSPRVAGGLSYEQYF.

In this sample, this clone turned up a few times. This chain joins TRBV5-4 and TRBJ2-4; D is ambiguous. Germline lookup yields CDR1 SGHNT and CDR2 YYREEE (reference sequence). Trimming shortened V by 0 bases and J by 5 bases, and 9 bases separated the two germline ends. There are 14 residues in the CDR3. CDR3 residues: CASSLAQAQNIQYF. The CDR3 DNA sequence: TGTGCCAGCAGCTTGGCCCAGGCCCAAAACATTCAGTACTTC.

The chain links TRBV10-3 to TRBJ2-1; 12 nucleotides match TRBD2. The CDR3 has 15 residues. V was clipped by 6 bases and J by 4 bases; unmatched bases: 4. Germline V gene lookup returns CDR1 ENHRY and CDR2 SYGVKD. The CDR3, as DNA: TGTGCCATCAGGACTAGCGGGGGTAAATACAATGAGCAGTTCTTC. Its translation: CAIRTSGGKYNEQFF.

The chain employs TRBV18 and TRBJ1-1, with D perhaps TRBD1 (6 bases). CDR1 is KGHSH, CDR2 LQKENI, per germline. This CDR3 spans 15 amino acids. The V gene lost 6 bases and the J gene lost 6 bases, with 20 bases spanning the gap. The CDR3 is CASSLGGGGSAEAFF. The CDR3, as DNA: TGTGCCAGCTCTTTGGGCGGGGGCGGAAGTGCTGAAGCTTTCTTT.

Comments on this clone: Compared with germline, one end of the junction differs, possibly owing to a read error. The V gene is TRBV7-7, the J gene TRBJ1-6; 10 bases line up with TRBD1. The CDR3 extends over 14 amino acids. CDR1 is SSHAT and CDR2 is FNYEAQ in the germline V gene (reference sequence). The CDR3 region is CASSEGQGNSPLHF. CDR3 DNA sequence: TGTGCTAGCAGCGAGGGACAGGGGAATTCACCCCTCCACTTT.

This chain connects TRBV6-1 to TRBJ1-5; the D gene is possibly TRBD1 (5 bases). The germline gives CDR1 MNHNS, CDR2 SASEGT. There are 16 residues in the CDR3. V shed 4 bases and J shed 0 bases, with 13 bases lying between them. CDR3 coding DNA: TGTGCCAGCAGTGTGCGGGGGACGTATAGCAATCAGCCCCAGCATTTT. This codes for CASSVRGTYSNQPQHF.

This clone showed up just once. The rearrangement uses TRBV2 and TRBJ1-2; tentatively, D is TRBD1 (5 bases). This CDR3 region has 11 residues. Between the trimmed V and J ends, which lost 6 bases and 6 bases, there was a span of 8 bases. CDR1 and CDR2 (germline): SNHLY, FYNNEI. The CDR3 loop is CASRRRDGYTF. In DNA form, the CDR3 reads TGTGCCAGCAGGCGCAGGGATGGCTACACCTTC.

The chain joins TRBV5-6 to TRBJ1-6; TRBD1 agrees at 9 bases. V shed 4 bases and J 6 bases; nucleotides not matched to a gene: 2. This CDR3 spans 14 amino acids. Germline lookup yields CDR1 SGHDT and CDR2 YYEEEE. CDR3: CASSRTGVNSPLHF. The CDR3 DNA reads TGTGCCAGCAGCAGGACAGGGGTTAATTCACCCCTCCACTTT.

This sequence joins TRBV14 and TRBJ1-2; 7 bases are shared with TRBD1. The ends lost 4 bases at V and 8 bases at J; junction bases unmatched: 16. Germline V gives CDR1 SGHDN, CDR2 FVKESK. This CDR3 region has 16 residues. The CDR3 here is CASSLEDTGDLGGYTF. CDR3 nucleotide sequence: TGTGCCAGCAGCCTCGAAGATACAGGGGATCTAGGAGGCTACACCTTC.

The genes are TRBV5-1 and TRBJ1-6, with 9 nucleotides matching TRBD1. Germline V lookup: CDR1 SGHRS, CDR2 YFSETQ. The length of the CDR3 is 15 residues. Losses at the gene ends were 6 bases for V and 9 bases for J; bases not matched to a gene: 10. CDR3 nucleotide sequence: TGCGCCAGCACCAATCGGACAGGGGTAGGTTCACCCCTCCACTTT. It yields the protein CASTNRTGVGSPLHF.

The genes are TRBV7-6 and TRBJ2-7; TRBD1 might be the D (6 bases). The CDR3 extends over 12 amino acids. The V end was cut by 4 bases, the J end by 5 bases, with 9 bases between. Germline V gene data show CDR1 as SGHVS and CDR2 as FNYEAQ. CDR3 amino acids: CASSSQGDEQYF. For the CDR3, the DNA is TGTGCCAGCAGCTCACAGGGTGACGAGCAGTACTTC.

The rearrangement uses TRBV2 and TRBJ1-2; D is ambiguous. The ends were cut back, 9 bases at V and 4 bases at J, with 18 bases in the middle. The CDR3 spans 14 residues. Germline assignment: CDR1 SNHLY and CDR2 FYNNEI. The CDR3 sequence: CASTDSTAIYGYTF. The CDR3 nucleotides read TGTGCCAGTACGGACTCAACGGCTATCTATGGCTACACCTTC.